This T cell receptor (beta chain) came from a study of blood T cell repertoires in COVID-19. In the study overall: Spain, Italy and the United States supplied samples that represented acute and convalescent COVID-19. T cells, B-cell-depleted T cells, or PBMCs provided the cDNA or gDNA that served as material.

Cohort 3 donors counted as recovered after two negative PCRs, clearance, or resolved symptoms. The CDR3 runs to 15 residues. V lost 2 bases to trimming and J lost 4 bases, with 13 bases between them. From germline, CDR1 is KGHSH and CDR2 LQKENI. TCRdb keeps only in-frame clones here, not all; method: immunoSEQ multiplex PCR. The sample has about 320,000 clones, about 90% seen once; the top ten hold around 4.6%. What was sequenced was PBMCs or T cells enriched from blood (not recorded which). The TCR was taken from a man aged 30 to 39 who had recovered from COVID-19. J is TRBJ2-3 and V is TRBV18, with D perhaps matching TRBD1 (5 bases). The CDR3 DNA sequence: TGTGCCAGCTCACCAAATGCGCAGGGCGCAGATACGCAGTATTTT. Encoded protein: CASSPNAQGADTQYF.